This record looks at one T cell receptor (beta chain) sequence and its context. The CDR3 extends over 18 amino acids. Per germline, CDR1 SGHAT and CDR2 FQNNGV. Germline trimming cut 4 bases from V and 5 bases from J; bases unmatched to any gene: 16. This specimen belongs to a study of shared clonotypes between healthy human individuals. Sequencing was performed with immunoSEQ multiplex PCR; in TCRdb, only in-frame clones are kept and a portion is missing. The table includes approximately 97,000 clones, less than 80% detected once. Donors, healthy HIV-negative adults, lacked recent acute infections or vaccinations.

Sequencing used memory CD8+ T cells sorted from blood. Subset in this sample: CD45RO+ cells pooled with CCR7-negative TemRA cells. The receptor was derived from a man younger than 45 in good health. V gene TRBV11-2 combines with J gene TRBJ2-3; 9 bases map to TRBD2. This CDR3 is CASSSRSMREGLGDTQYF. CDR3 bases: TGTGCCAGCAGCTCCCGGTCCATGCGGGAGGGCCTTGGAGATACGCAGTATTTT.